These T cell receptor beta chains were read from a single sample in a study of blood T cell repertoires in COVID-19. The table came from immunoSEQ multiplex PCR; TCRdb's copy has only in-frame clones and leaves some out. Among roughly 260,000 clones listed, approximately 89% were seen once. Input material: peripheral blood. The receptors were sampled from a man aged 40-49 years who had recovered from COVID-19. Each CDR3 is given with its conserved first and last residue. The order of the fields is clone size, J gene, V gene, D gene, CDR3 DNA, CDR3 protein. The D gene is left open where the match is weak. Part of the rows lack a size; the others show once, few, many or a class for expanded clones.

.	TRBJ2-1	TRBV2	.	TGTGCCAGCAGTATTTACCGGGACTTCTCCTACAATGAGCAGTTCTTC	CASSIYRDFSYNEQFF
.	TRBJ1-3	TRBV6-6	.	TGTGCCAGCACCGGACAGTTTGGAAACACCATATATTTT	CASTGQFGNTIYF
.	TRBJ1-2	TRBV5-1	.	TGCGCCAGCAGCGGGGGCGATGGCTACACCTTC	CASSGGDGYTF
.	TRBJ2-7	TRBV6-4	.	TGTGCCAGCAGTGACTCGAGAGACTACGAGCAGTACTTC	CASSDSRDYEQYF
.	TRBJ2-7	TRBV6-5	TRBD2	TGTGCCAGCAGAATAACCGGGACTAGCGGCTTCGAGCAGTACTTC	CASRITGTSGFEQYF
.	TRBJ1-2	TRBV3-1/TRBV3-2	TRBD1	TGTGCCAGCAGCCAAGTTGTTCTTCGGGACAGGGAAACTCCCTATGGCTACACCTTC	CASSQVVLRDRETPYGYTF
.	TRBJ2-1	TRBV29-1	.	TGCAGCGTTGGGGCGGAGGGTGAGCAGTTCTTC	CSVGAEGEQFF
.	TRBJ1-1	TRBV19	TRBD1	TGTGCCAGTAGTAAAACCTCAACGGACAGGTGGCGTGTAGGCACTGAAGCTTTCTTT	CASSKTSTDRWRVGTEAFF
.	TRBJ2-1	TRBV3-1/TRBV3-2	TRBD2	TGTGCCAGCAGCCACCTAGCGGGGGCGGGGGGGCAGTTCTTC	CASSHLAGAGGQFF
once	TRBJ2-1	TRBV2	TRBD1	TGTGCCAGCAGCAAAGGGACAGGGGGTTTCAATGAGCAGTTCTTC	CASSKGTGGFNEQFF
.	TRBJ2-1	TRBV6-5	TRBD2	TGTGCCAGCAGGGCTAGCGGGGGGGTTTACAATGAGCAGTTCTTC	CASRASGGVYNEQFF
.	TRBJ2-2	TRBV5-1	TRBD2	TGCGCCAGCAGCCCTGGAGCGGGGGGGCCGGTCGGGGAGCTGTTTTTT	CASSPGAGGPVGELFF
.	TRBJ2-3	TRBV2	.	TGTGCCAGCAGTGGCTTACGGGGGTGGGATACGCAGTATTTT	CASSGLRGWDTQYF
.	TRBJ2-3	TRBV6-2/TRBV6-3	.	TGTGCCAGCAGTTACTCGAAAGGCGACTTCTCTAGCACAGATACGCAGTATTTT	CASSYSKGDFSSTDTQYF
few	TRBJ2-3	TRBV2	TRBD1	TGTGCCAGCAGTGTTTCGGACAGGGGAGATACGCAGTATTTT	CASSVSDRGDTQYF
.	TRBJ1-5	TRBV6-6	.	TGTGCCGCAAGGGGAAGCAATCAGCCCCAGCATTTT	CAARGSNQPQHF
.	TRBJ2-7	TRBV6-1	.	TGTGCCAGCAGTGAAGGGCCCAGGGGCGAGCAGTACTTC	CASSEGPRGEQYF
once	TRBJ1-2	TRBV9	.	TGTGCCAGCAGCACCTCGGGGGGGGTAAACTATGGCTACACCTTC	CASSTSGGVNYGYTF
.	TRBJ2-7	TRBV6-5	.	TGTGCCAGCAGTCCTAACGACAGGGAGCAGTACTTC	CASSPNDREQYF
.	TRBJ2-5	TRBV6-5	.	TGTGCCAGCAATAACGGCTTGAGGAGGGAGACCCAGTACTTC	CASNNGLRRETQYF
.	TRBJ2-7	TRBV10-2	TRBD1	TGCGCCAGACCTCCCCCCGGACAGGGGTGGTACGAGCAGTACTTC	CARPPPGQGWYEQYF
.	TRBJ2-1	TRBV29-1	.	TGCAGCGTTGAGGGGGGGCGCGACTACAATGAGCAGTTCTTC	CSVEGGRDYNEQFF
.	TRBJ1-2	TRBV28	TRBD1	TGTGCCAGCAGTCCTGGGGGACAGGGGGCCACCTATGGCTACACCTTC	CASSPGGQGATYGYTF
.	TRBJ2-5	TRBV7-2	.	TGTGCCAGCAGCTTCGGAGCAATTACGTCGGAGACCCAGTACTTC	CASSFGAITSETQYF
.	TRBJ2-1	TRBV9	TRBD1	TGTGCCAGCAGCTTCCGGGACAGGGGACACGTAGGCAAGGATGAGCAGTTCTTC	CASSFRDRGHVGKDEQFF
.	TRBJ2-7	TRBV18	.	TGTGCCAGCTCCACAGGGCCCAGCTACGAGCAGTACTTC	CASSTGPSYEQYF
once	TRBJ2-2	TRBV7-6	TRBD2	TGTGCCAGCAGCCCTGGACTAGCGGGCTACACCGGGGAGCTGTTTTTT	CASSPGLAGYTGELFF
.	TRBJ2-7	TRBV6-5	TRBD1	TGTGCCAGCAATACCGGGACAGGGGGATCGGAGCAGTACTTC	CASNTGTGGSEQYF
.	TRBJ2-5	TRBV29-1	TRBD2	TGCAGCGTAGGAAGCGGGGTGGGAGAGACCCAGTACTTC	CSVGSGVGETQYF
.	TRBJ2-3	TRBV5-4	TRBD2	TGTGCCAGCAGCTTCGGGGCACCTAGCGGGAGGGTAGATACGCAGTATTTT	CASSFGAPSGRVDTQYF
.	TRBJ2-5	TRBV24-1	.	TGTGCCACCAGTGATTTGACAGGCCTGGAGACCCAGTACTTC	CATSDLTGLETQYF
.	TRBJ1-2	TRBV7-8	TRBD1	TGTGCCAGCAGCTTAGATGGGACAGGTAGCTCTAACTATGGCTACACCTTC	CASSLDGTGSSNYGYTF
.	TRBJ1-4	TRBV3-1/TRBV3-2	.	TGTGCCAGCAGCCAAGATTTCGGGGGAAGTGAAAAACTGTTTTTT	CASSQDFGGSEKLFF
few	TRBJ1-6	TRBV27	.	TGTGCCAGCATGAGACAGACCGATAATTCACCCCTCCACTTT	CASMRQTDNSPLHF
.	TRBJ2-1	TRBV5-4	TRBD2	TGTGCCAGCTTGGCGGGAGCGGGAGCAGGTAACAATGAGCAGTTCTTC	CASLAGAGAGNNEQFF
.	TRBJ2-5	TRBV7-9	TRBD1	TGTGCCAGCAGCCTCGGACAGGGGTTTGAGACCCAGTACTTC	CASSLGQGFETQYF